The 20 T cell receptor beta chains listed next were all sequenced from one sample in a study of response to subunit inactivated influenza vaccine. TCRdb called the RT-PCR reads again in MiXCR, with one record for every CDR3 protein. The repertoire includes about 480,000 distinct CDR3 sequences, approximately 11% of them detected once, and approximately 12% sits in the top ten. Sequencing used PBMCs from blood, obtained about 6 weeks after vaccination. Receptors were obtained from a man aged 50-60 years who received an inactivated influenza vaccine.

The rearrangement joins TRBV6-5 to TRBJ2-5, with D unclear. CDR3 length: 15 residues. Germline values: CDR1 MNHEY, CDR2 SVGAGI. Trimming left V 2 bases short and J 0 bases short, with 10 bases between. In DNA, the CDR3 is TGTGCCAGCAGTTACGGGTCGACGTACCAAGAGACCCAGTACTTC. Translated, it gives CASSYGSTYQETQYF.

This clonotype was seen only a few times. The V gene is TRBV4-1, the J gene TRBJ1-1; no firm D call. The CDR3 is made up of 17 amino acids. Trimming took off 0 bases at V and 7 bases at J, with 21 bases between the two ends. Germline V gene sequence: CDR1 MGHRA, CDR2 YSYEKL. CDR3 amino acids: CASSQDPGLALGSEAFF. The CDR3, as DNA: TGCGCCAGCAGCCAAGACCCCGGTTTGGCACTGGGCAGTGAAGCTTTCTTT.

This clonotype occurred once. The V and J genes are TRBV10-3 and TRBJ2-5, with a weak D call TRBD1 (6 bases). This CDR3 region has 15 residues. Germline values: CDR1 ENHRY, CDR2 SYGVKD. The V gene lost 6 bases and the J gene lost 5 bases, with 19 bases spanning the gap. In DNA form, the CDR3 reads TGTGCCATCAGGGATGGTCTCCAGGGGTGGGAGACCCAGTACTTC. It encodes CAIRDGLQGWETQYF.

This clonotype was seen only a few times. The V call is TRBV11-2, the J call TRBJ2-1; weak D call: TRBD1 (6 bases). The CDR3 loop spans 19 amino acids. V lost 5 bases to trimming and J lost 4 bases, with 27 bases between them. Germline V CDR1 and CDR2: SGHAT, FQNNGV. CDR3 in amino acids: CASSLNFQIGGFPYNEQFF. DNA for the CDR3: TGTGCCAGCAGCCTAAACTTCCAGATTGGGGGCTTTCCTTACAATGAGCAGTTCTTC. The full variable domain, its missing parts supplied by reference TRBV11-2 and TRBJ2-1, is EAGVAQSPRYKIIEKRQSVAFWCNPISGHATLYWYQQILGQGPKLLIQFQNNGVVDDSQLPKDRFSAERLKGVDSTLKIQPAKLEDSAVYLCASSLNFQIGGFPYNEQFFGPGTRLTVL.

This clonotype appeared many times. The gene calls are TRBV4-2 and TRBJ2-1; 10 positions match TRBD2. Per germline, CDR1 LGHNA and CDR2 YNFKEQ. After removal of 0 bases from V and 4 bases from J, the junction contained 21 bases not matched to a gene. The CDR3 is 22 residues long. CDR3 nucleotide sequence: TGTGCCAGCAGCCAAGATTTCGGACGAATTTCTAGCGGGGGCCGATATTACAATGAGCAGTTCTTC. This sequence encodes CASSQDFGRISSGGRYYNEQFF.

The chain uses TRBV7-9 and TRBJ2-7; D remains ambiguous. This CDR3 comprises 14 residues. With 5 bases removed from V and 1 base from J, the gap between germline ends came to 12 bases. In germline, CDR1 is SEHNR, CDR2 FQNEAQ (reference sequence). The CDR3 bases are TGTGCCAGCAGCGCCTACGACGGTTCCTACGAGCAGTACTTC. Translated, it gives CASSAYDGSYEQYF.

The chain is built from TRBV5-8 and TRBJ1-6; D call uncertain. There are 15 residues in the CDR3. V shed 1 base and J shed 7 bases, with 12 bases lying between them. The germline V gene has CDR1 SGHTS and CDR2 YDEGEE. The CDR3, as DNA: TGTGCCAGCAGCTTGAGACCCGAACGGAATTCACCCCTCCACTTT. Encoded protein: CASSLRPERNSPLHF.

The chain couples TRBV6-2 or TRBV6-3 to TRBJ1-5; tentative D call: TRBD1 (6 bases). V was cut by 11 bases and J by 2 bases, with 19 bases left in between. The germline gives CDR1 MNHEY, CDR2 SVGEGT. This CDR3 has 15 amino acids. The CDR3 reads CAVGGQFVGNQPQHF. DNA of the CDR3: TGTGCCGTTGGGGGGCAGTTTGTGGGCAATCAGCCCCAGCATTTT.

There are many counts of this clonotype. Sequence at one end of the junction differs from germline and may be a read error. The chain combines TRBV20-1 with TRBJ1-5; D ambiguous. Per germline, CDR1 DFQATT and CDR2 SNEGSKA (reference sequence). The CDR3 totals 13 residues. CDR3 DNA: TGCAGTGCTAGTATGGGTAGCAATCAGCCCCAGCATTTC. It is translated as CSASMGSNQPQHF.

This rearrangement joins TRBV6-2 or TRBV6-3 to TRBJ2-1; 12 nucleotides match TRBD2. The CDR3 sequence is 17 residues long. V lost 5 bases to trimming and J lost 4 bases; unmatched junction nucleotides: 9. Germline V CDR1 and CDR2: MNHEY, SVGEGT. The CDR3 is CASSTPTSGRLYNEQFF. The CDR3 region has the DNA TGTGCCAGCAGTACACCGACTAGCGGGAGACTGTACAATGAGCAGTTCTTC.

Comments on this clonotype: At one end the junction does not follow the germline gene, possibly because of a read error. The CDR3 here is CASSLGGTTNENLFF. Written as DNA, the CDR3 is TGTGCCAGCAGCTTGGGTGGCACCACTAATGAAAACCTGTTTTTT. This chain joins TRBV5-5 and TRBJ1-4; D is uncertain. Germline V gene data show CDR1 as SGHKS and CDR2 as YYEKEE (reference sequence). The CDR3 is 15 residues long.

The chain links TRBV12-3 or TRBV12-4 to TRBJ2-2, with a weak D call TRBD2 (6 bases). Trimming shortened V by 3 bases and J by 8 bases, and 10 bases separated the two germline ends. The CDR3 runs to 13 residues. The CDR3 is CASSLGGRGELFF. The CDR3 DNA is TGTGCCAGCAGTTTGGGGGGAAGGGGGGAGCTGTTTTTT.

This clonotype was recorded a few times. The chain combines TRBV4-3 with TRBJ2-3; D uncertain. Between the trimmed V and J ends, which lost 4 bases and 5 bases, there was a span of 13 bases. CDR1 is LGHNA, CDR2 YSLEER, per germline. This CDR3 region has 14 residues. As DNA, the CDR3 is TGCGCCAGCAGCCGAAACTCGGTCGGAGATACGCAGTATTTT. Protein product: CASSRNSVGDTQYF.

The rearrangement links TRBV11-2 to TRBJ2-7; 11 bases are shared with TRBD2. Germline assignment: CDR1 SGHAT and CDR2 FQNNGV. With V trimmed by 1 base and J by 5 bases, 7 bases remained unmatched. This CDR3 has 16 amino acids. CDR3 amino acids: CASSLAYTSGSHEQYF. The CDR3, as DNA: TGTGCCAGCAGCTTAGCCTACACTAGCGGGAGCCACGAGCAGTACTTC.

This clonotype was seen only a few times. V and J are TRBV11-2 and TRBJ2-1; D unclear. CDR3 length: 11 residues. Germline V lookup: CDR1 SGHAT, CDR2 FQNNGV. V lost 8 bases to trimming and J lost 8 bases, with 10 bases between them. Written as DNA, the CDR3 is TGTGCCAGCGCTATTTCGTATGAGCAGTTCTTC. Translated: CASAISYEQFF.

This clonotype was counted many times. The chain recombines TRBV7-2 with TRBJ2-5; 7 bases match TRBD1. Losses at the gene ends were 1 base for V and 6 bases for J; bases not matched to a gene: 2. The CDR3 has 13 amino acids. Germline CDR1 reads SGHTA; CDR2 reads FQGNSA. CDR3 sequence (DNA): TGTGCCAGCAGCTTAGACAGGGGCAAGACCCAGTACTTC. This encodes CASSLDRGKTQYF. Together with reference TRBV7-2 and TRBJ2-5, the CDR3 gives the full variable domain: GAGVSQSPSNKVTEKGKDVELRCDPISGHTALYWYRQSLGQGLEFLIYFQGNSAPDKSGLPSDRFSAERTGGSVSTLTIQRTQQEDSAVYLCASSLDRGKTQYFGPGTRLLVL.

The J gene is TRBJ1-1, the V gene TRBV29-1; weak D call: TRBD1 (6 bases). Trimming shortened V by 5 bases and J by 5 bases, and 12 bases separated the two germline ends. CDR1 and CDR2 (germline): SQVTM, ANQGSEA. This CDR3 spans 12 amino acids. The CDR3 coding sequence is TGCAGCGTTTACGACAGGACAACTGAAGCTTTCTTT. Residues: CSVYDRTTEAFF.

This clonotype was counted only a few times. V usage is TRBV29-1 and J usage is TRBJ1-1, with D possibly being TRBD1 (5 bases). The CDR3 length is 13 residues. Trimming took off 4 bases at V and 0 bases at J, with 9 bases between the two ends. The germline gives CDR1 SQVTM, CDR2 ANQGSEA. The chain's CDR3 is CSVGGGLNTEAFF. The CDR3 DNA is TGCAGCGTTGGTGGGGGTCTGAACACTGAAGCTTTCTTT.

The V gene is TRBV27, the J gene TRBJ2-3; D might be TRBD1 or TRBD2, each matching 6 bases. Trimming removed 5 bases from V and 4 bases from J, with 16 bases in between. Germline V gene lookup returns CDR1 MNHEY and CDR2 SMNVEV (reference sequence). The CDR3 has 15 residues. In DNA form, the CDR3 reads TGTGCCAGCAGTCGGGGCGGGACATTTTCAGATACGCAGTATTTT. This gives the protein CASSRGGTFSDTQYF.

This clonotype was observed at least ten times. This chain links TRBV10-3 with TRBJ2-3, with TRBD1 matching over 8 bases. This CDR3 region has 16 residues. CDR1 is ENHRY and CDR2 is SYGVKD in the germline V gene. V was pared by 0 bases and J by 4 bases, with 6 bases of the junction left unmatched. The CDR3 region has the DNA TGTGCCATCAGTGAGTCGGGCAGGGGGCGTTCAGATACGCAGTATTTT. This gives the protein CAISESGRGRSDTQYF.